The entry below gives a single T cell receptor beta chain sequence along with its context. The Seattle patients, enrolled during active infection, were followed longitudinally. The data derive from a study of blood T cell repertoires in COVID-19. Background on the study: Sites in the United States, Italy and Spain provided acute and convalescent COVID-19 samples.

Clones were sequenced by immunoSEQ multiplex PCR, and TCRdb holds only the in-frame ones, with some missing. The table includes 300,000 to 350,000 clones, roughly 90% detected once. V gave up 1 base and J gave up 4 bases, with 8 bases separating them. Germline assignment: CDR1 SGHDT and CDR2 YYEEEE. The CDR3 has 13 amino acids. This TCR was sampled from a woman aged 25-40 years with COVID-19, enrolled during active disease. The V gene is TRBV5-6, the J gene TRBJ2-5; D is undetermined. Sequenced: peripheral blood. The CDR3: CASSLKFRETQYF. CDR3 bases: TGTGCCAGCAGCTTGAAGTTTAGAGAGACCCAGTACTTC.